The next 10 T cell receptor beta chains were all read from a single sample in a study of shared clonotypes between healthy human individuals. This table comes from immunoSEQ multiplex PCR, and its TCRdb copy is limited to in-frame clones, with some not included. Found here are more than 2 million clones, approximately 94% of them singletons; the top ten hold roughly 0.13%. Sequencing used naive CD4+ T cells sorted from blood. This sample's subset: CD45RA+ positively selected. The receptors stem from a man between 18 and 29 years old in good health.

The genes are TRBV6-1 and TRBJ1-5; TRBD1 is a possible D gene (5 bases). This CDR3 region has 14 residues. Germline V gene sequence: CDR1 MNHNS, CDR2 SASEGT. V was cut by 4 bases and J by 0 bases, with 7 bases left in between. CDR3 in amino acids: CASSVQDSNQPQHF. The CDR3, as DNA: TGTGCCAGCAGTGTACAGGATAGCAATCAGCCCCAGCATTTT.

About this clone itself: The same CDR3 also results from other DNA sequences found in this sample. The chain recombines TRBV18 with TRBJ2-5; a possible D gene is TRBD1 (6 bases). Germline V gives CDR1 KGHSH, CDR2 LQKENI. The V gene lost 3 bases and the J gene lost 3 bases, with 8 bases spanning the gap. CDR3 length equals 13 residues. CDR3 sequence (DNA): TGTGCCAGCTCACCCAGGACAGAAGAGACCCAGTACTTC. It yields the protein CASSPRTEETQYF.

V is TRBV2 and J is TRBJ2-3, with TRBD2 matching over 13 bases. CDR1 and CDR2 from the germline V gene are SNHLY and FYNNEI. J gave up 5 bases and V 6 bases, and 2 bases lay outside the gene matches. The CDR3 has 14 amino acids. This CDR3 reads CASRRTSGGDTQYF. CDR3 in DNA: TGTGCCAGCAGGAGGACTAGCGGGGGAGATACGCAGTATTTT.

CDR3 DNA sequence: TGTGCCAGCAGGGACAGGGTGAAGGGTTCACCCCTCCACTTT. Translated, it gives CASRDRVKGSPLHF. The rearrangement links TRBV5-4 to TRBJ1-6; 8 bases map to TRBD1. CDR1 and CDR2 from the germline V gene are SGHNT and YYREEE (reference sequence). The CDR3 has 14 residues. J lost 9 bases, V lost 5 bases, and 7 bases had no gene match.

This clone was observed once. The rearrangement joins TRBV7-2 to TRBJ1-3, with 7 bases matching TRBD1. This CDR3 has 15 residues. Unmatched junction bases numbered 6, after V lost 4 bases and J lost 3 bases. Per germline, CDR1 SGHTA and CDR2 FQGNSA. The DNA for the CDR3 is TGTGCCAGCAGCTACGGGACAGTTCGTGGAAACACCATATATTTT. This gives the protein CASSYGTVRGNTIYF.

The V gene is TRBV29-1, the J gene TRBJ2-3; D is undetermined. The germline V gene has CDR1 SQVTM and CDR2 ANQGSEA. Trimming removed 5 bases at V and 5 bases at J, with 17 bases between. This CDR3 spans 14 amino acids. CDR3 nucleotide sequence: TGCAGCGTTCAAGGTGGTGCCTCAGGAGATACGCAGTATTTT. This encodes CSVQGGASGDTQYF.

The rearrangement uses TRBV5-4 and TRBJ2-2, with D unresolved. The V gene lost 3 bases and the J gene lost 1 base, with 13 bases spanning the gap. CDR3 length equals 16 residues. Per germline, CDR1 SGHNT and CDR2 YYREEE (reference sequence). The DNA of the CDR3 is TGTGCCAGCAGCTCGCTTGACACGGTGAACACCGGGGAGCTGTTTTTT. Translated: CASSSLDTVNTGELFF.

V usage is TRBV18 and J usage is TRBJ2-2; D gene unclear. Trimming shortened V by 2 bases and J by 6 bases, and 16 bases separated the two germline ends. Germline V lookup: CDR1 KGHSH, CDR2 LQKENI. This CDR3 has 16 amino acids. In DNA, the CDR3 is TGTGCCAGCTCACCAAGTTCTTCGGCCGCGGCCGGGGAGCTGTTTTTT. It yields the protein CASSPSSSAAAGELFF.

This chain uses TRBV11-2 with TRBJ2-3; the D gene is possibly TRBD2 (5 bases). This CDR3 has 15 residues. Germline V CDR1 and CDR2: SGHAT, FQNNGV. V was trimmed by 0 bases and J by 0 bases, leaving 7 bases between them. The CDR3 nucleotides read TGTGCCAGCAGCTTAGACGGGATTAGCACAGATACGCAGTATTTT. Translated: CASSLDGISTDTQYF.

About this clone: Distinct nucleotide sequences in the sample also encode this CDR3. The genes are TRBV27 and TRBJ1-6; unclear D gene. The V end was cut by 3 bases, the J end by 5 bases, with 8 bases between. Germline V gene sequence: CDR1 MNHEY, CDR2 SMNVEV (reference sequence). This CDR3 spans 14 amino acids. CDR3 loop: CASSLGRNNSPLHF. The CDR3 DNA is TGTGCCAGCAGTTTGGGTCGGAATAATTCACCCCTCCACTTT.